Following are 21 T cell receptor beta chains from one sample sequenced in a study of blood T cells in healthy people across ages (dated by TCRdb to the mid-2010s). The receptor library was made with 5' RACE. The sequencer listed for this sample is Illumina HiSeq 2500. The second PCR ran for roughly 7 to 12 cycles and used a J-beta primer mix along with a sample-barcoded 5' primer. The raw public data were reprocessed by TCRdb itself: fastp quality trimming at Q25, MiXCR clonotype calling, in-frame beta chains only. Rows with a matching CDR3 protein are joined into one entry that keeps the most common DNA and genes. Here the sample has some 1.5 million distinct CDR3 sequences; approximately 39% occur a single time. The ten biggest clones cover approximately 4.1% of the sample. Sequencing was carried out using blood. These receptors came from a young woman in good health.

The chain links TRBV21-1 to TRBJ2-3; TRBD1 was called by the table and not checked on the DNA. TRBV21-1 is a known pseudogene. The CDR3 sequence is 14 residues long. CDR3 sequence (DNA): TGTGCCAGCAGGCCCCACCGGGACACAGATACGCAGTATTTT. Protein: CASRPHRDTDTQYF.

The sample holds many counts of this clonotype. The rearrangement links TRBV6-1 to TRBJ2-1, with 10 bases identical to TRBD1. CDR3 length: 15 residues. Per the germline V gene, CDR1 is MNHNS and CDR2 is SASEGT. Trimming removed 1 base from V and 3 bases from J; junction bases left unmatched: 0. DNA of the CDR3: TGTGCCAGCAGTGAAGGGACAGGGGGCTACAATGAGCAGTTCTTC. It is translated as CASSEGTGGYNEQFF.

The chain's CDR3 is CASSLDPRDRGHYGYTF. In DNA form, the CDR3 reads TGTGCCAGCAGCTTAGATCCCCGGGACAGGGGTCACTATGGCTACACCTTC. V gene TRBV11-2 combines with J gene TRBJ1-2, with 10 bases lining up with TRBD1. V shed 0 bases, J shed 3 bases, and the junction held 7 bases outside the gene matches. CDR1 and CDR2 (germline): SGHAT, FQNNGV. This CDR3 spans 17 amino acids.

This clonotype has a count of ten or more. CDR3 residues: CASSLRDTSYEQYF. As DNA, the CDR3 is TGTGCCAGCAGTTTACGAGACACCAGCTACGAGCAGTACTTC. The chain couples TRBV27 to TRBJ2-7; D not certain. V was pared by 2 bases and J by 3 bases, with 11 bases between. CDR1 is MNHEY, CDR2 SMNVEV, per germline (reference sequence). The CDR3 runs 14 residues.

The DNA of the CDR3 is TGTGCCAGCAGTCGGGACAGGGCTGGAAACACCATATATTTT. Residues: CASSRDRAGNTIYF. The chain has TRBV6-6 and TRBJ1-3; 9 positions agree with TRBD1. This CDR3 has 14 amino acids. V lost 5 bases, J lost 2 bases, and 1 base stayed unmatched. In germline, CDR1 is MNHNY, CDR2 SVGAGI (reference sequence).

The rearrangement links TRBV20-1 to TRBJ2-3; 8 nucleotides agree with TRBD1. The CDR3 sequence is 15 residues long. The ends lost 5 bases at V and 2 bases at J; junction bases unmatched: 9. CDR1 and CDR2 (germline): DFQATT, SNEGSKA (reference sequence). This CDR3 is CSASVDRVVTDTQYF. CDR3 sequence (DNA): TGCAGTGCTTCCGTGGACAGGGTTGTCACAGATACGCAGTATTTT.

The CDR3 sequence: CSAKQGDETQYF. The CDR3 nucleotides are TGCAGTGCTAAACAGGGTGATGAGACCCAGTACTTC. The V call is TRBV20-1, the J call TRBJ2-5, with a weak D call TRBD1 (6 bases). The V end was cut by 4 bases, the J end by 5 bases, with 11 bases between. Germline-derived CDR1 and CDR2 are DFQATT and SNEGSKA (reference sequence). The CDR3 contains 12 residues.

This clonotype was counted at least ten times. In DNA form, the CDR3 reads TGCGCCAGCAGCCAAGATAATGCATACGGACAGGAGGAGCAGTACTTC. Its protein product is CASSQDNAYGQEEQYF. This rearrangement joins TRBV4-1 to TRBJ2-7, with 7 positions matching TRBD1. The CDR3 is 16 residues long. Trimming took 0 bases from V and 7 from J; bases not matched to a gene: 12. Germline V gives CDR1 MGHRA, CDR2 YSYEKL.

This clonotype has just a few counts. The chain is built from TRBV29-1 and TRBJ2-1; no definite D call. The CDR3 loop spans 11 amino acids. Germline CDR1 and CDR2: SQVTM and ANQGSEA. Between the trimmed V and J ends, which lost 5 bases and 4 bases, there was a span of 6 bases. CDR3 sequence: CSVMAYNEQFF. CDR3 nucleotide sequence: TGCAGCGTTATGGCGTACAATGAGCAGTTCTTC.

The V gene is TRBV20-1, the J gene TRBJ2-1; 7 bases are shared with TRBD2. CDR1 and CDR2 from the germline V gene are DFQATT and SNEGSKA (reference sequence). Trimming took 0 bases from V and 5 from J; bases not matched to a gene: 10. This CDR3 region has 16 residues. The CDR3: CSARDRWGRAHNEQFF. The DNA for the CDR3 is TGCAGTGCTAGAGATAGGTGGGGGAGGGCCCACAATGAGCAGTTCTTC.

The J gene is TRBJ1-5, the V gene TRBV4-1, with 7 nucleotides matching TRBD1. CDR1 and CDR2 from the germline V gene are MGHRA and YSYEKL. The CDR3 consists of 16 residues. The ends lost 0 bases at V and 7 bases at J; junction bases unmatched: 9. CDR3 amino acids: CASSQDLGQVGQPQHF. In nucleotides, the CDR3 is TGCGCCAGCAGCCAAGATCTTGGACAGGTCGGACAGCCCCAGCATTTT.

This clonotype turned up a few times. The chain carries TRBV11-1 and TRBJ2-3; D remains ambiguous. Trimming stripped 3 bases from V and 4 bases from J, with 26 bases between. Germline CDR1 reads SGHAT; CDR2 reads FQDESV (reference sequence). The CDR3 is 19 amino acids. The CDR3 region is CASSFPLSSDVGPSDTQYF. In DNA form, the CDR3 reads TGTGCCAGCAGCTTCCCACTGTCCTCTGACGTCGGTCCGTCAGATACGCAGTATTTT.

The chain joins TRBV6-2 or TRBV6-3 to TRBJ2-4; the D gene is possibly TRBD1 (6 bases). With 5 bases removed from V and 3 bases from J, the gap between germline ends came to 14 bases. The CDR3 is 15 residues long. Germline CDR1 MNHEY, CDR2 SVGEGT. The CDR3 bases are TGTGCCAGCAGTCCCGGGCCCAGGGGCAAAAACATTCAGTACTTC. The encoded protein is CASSPGPRGKNIQYF.

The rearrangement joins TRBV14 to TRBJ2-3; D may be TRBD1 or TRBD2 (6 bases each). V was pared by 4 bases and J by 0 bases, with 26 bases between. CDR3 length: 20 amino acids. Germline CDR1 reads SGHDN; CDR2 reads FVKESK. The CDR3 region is CASSLRIGGPSPSSTDTQYF. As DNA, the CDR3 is TGTGCCAGCAGCCTAAGAATAGGGGGGCCGAGTCCGTCTAGCACAGATACGCAGTATTTT.

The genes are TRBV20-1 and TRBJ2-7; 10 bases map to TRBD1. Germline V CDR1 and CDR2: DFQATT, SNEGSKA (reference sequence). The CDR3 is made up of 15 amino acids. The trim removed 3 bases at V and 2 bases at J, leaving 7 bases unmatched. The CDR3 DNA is TGCAGTGCTAGTCCTTTAGGGACAGGGGCCTACGAGCAGTACTTC. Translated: CSASPLGTGAYEQYF.

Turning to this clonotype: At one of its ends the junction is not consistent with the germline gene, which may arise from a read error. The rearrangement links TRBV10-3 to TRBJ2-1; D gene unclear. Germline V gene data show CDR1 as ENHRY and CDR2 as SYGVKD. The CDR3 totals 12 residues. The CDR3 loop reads CTISGLYNEQFF. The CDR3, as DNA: TGTACCATCAGTGGATTATACAATGAGCAGTTCTTC.

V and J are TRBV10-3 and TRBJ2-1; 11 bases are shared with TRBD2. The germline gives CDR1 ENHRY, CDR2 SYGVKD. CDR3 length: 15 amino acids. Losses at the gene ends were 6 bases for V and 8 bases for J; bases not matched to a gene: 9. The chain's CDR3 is CAIRLSGGASDEQFF. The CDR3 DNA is TGTGCCATCAGGCTTAGCGGGGGGGCCTCGGATGAGCAGTTCTTC.

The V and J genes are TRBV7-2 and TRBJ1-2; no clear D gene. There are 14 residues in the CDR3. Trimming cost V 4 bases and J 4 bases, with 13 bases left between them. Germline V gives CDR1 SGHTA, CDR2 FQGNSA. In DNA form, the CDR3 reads TGTGCCAGCAGCTCAGGACGGAGGAGCTATGGCTACACCTTC. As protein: CASSSGRRSYGYTF.

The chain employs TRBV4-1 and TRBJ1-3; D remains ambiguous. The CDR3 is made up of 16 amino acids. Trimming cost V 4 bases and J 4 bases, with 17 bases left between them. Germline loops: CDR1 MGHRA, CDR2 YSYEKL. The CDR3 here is CASSLAPGPTGNTIYF. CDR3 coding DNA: TGCGCCAGCAGCCTGGCACCAGGTCCAACAGGAAACACCATATATTTT.

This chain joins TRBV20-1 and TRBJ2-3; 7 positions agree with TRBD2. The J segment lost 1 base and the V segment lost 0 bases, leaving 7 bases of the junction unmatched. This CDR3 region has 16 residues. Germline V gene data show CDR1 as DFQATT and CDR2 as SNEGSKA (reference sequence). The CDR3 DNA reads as TGCAGTGCTAGAGATTCGGCGCTAGCGGGCACAGATACGCAGTATTTT. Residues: CSARDSALAGTDTQYF.

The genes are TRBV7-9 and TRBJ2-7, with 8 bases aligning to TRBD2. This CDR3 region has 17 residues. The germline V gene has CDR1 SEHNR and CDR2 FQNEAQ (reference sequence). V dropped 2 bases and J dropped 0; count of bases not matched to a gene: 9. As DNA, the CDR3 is TGTGCCAGCAGCTTACTGGCGGGGGGCTCGGGCTCCTACGAGCAGTACTTC. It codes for CASSLLAGGSGSYEQYF.